The entry that follows covers one T cell receptor beta chain sequence. Its antigen is currently unknown. The CDR3 spans 19 residues. Germline V gene lookup returns CDR1 SGHDT and CDR2 YYEEEE. This sample was included in a study of T cell clusters in autoimmune cytopenias. Study-level points and caveats: Exclusive TRB clusters were around 3-fold more numerous in healthy donors than in active autoimmune hepatitis. The T cell clusters were defined only in silico, without experimental functional validation. TRB repertoire shifts in secondary cytopenia and chronic lymphocytic leukemia mostly reflected lymphoma, not autoimmunity. A dominant lymphoma-associated repertoire apparently masked the cluster-lack signature in secondary cytopenia versus chronic lymphocytic leukemia.

TRB rearrangements were amplified by touch-down multiplex PCR with mixed TRB-A/B primers. TCRdb reprocessed the multiplex PCR reads; each CDR3 protein has one entry and no DNA is given. The record lists about 8,100 distinct CDR3 sequences, of which the ten most abundant hold 6%. TRB was amplified from 250 ng of peripheral blood genomic DNA per sample. Sequencing was performed on peripheral blood. The sequence derives from a human donor with an autoimmune cytopenia or autoimmune hepatitis (not recorded which). The gene calls are TRBV5-6 and TRBJ1-2; TCRdb's D call, TRBD1, is unchecked because there is no DNA. Here the CDR3 reads CASSLPLRNRVDANYGYTF.